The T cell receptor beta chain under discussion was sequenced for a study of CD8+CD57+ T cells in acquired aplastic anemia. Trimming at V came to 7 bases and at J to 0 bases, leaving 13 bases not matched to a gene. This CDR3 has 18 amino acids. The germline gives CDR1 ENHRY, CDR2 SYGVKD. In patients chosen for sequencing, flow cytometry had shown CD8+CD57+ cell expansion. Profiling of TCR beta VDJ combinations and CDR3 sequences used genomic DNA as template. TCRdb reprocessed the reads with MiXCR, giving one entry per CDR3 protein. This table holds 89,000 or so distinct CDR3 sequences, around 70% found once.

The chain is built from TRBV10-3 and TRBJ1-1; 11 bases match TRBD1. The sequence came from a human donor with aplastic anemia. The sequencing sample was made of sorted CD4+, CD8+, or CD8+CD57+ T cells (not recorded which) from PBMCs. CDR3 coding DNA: TGTGCCATCACGGGGACAGGGGGGACCCTTATCATGAACACTGAAGCTTTCTTT. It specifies CAITGTGGTLIMNTEAFF.